This T cell receptor beta chain originates from a study of graft-versus-host responses after intestinal transplantation. Study-wide points: Patients with graft-donor T cell macrochimerism had high graft-versus-host to host-versus-graft clonal ratios in allografts. GvH clones turned up in recipient marrow; some had shown up first in ileum or blood. Early post-transplant declines in HvG were associated with peak levels of circulating GvH clones.

Worth noting for this clone: The antigen remains undetermined. One end of the junction does not line up with germline, which may come from a read error.

Assay: immunoSEQ multiplex PCR; the TCRdb copy retains only in-frame clones and omits some. The sample has about 12,000 clones; 93% are singletons. Per the germline V gene, CDR1 is MGHRA and CDR2 is YSYEKL. CDR3 size: 18 residues. The TCR comes from a human patient who received an intestinal transplant, so some T cells may come from the graft donor. Sequencing used PBMCs, obtained 109 days after intestinal transplant. This chain uses TRBV4-1 with TRBJ2-3; tentatively, D is TRBD2 (7 bases). CDR3 sequence reads: CASSQVWGGGQLTDTQCF. CDR3 in DNA: TGCGCCAGCAGCCAAGTCTGGGGGGGCGGGCAACTCACAGATACGCAGTGTTTT.